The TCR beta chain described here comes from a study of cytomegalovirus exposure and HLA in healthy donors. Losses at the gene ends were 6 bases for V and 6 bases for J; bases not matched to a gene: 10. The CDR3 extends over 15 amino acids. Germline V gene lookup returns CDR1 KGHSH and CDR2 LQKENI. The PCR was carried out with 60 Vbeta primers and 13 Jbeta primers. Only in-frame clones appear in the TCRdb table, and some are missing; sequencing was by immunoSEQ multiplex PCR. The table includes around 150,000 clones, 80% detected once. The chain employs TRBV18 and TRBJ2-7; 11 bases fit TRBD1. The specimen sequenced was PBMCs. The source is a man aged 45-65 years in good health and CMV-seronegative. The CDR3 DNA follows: TGTGCCAGCTCGCCCCAATGGGGGACAGGGGGCGAGCAGTACTTC. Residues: CASSPQWGTGGEQYF.